A selection of T cell receptor beta chains follows, all from one sample in a study of T cells after yellow fever vaccination. TCRdb redid the calling of the 5' RACE reads with MiXCR, one entry per CDR3 protein. The sample consists of a few hundred thousand distinct CDR3 sequences, approximately 6% of them appearing once. Source: PBMCs, taken 5 days after the yellow fever booster vaccination. The source is a man aged 25 to 40 who received the YFV17D yellow fever vaccine. The CDR3 runs from the conserved cysteine through the conserved F or W. The D gene is left open where the match is weak. Expanded clones get a size class; other rows say once, few or many, or leave the size out.

v_gene: TRBV20-1
d_gene: NA
abundance: NA
j_gene: TRBJ2-4
CDR3nt: TGCAGTGCAGAGTCCACCAGACTAGCCAAAAACATTCAGTACTTC
CDR3aa: CSAESTRLAKNIQYF

v_gene: TRBV9
d_gene: NA
abundance: NA
j_gene: TRBJ2-3
CDR3nt: TGTGCCAGCAGCGTGCTGAGCACAGATACGCAGTATTTT
CDR3aa: CASSVLSTDTQYF

v_gene: TRBV9
d_gene: NA
abundance: NA
j_gene: TRBJ2-1
CDR3nt: TGTGCCAGCAGCGTAACGTTGAGCTCCTACAATGAGCAGTTCTTC
CDR3aa: CASSVTLSSYNEQFF

v_gene: TRBV20-1
d_gene: NA
abundance: many
j_gene: TRBJ2-1
CDR3nt: TGCAGTGCCCAGCCGGGCAGCTATGAGCAGTTCTTC
CDR3aa: CSAQPGSYEQFF

v_gene: TRBV7-3
d_gene: NA
abundance: few
j_gene: TRBJ2-2
CDR3nt: TGTGCCAGCAGCTTAACCCCGGGGAACACCGGGGAGCTGTTTTTT
CDR3aa: CASSLTPGNTGELFF

v_gene: TRBV5-1
d_gene: TRBD1
abundance: few
j_gene: TRBJ2-3
CDR3nt: TGCGCCAGCAGCGTGGGGACAGGGGGCGGCCAAACCTTCACAGATACGCAGTATTTT
CDR3aa: CASSVGTGGGQTFTDTQYF

v_gene: TRBV29-1
d_gene: NA
abundance: NA
j_gene: TRBJ2-7
CDR3nt: TGCAGCGTTGTGCAGGGAATCTACGAGCAGTACTTC
CDR3aa: CSVVQGIYEQYF

v_gene: TRBV20-1
d_gene: TRBD2
abundance: NA
j_gene: TRBJ2-1
CDR3nt: TGCAGTGCTAGAGACTCTAAACTAGCGGGTTTCCATGAGCAGTTCTTC
CDR3aa: CSARDSKLAGFHEQFF

v_gene: TRBV12-3/TRBV12-4
d_gene: NA
abundance: NA
j_gene: TRBJ2-7
CDR3nt: TGTGCCAGCAGTTCCCGGGGCGGTATCTCCTACGAGCAGTACTTC
CDR3aa: CASSSRGGISYEQYF

v_gene: TRBV28
d_gene: TRBD2
abundance: NA
j_gene: TRBJ2-3
CDR3nt: TGTGCCAGCAGTTTCGGGTGGGAGGGCACCACAGATACGCAGTATTTT
CDR3aa: CASSFGWEGTTDTQYF

v_gene: TRBV2
d_gene: NA
abundance: many
j_gene: TRBJ2-3
CDR3nt: TGTGCCAGCTTGGCCGGGGAGTTCACAGATACGCAGTATTTT
CDR3aa: CASLAGEFTDTQYF

v_gene: TRBV6-4
d_gene: NA
abundance: NA
j_gene: TRBJ2-3
CDR3nt: TGTGCCAGCAGTGACCCCGGGACCGCGTCTAGCACAGATACGCAGTATTTT
CDR3aa: CASSDPGTASSTDTQYF

v_gene: TRBV7-9
d_gene: NA
abundance: many
j_gene: TRBJ2-1
CDR3nt: TGTGCCAGCAGCTTTGCCAGGGTTGGTAATGAGCAGTTCTTC
CDR3aa: CASSFARVGNEQFF

v_gene: TRBV28
d_gene: TRBD1
abundance: NA
j_gene: TRBJ2-5
CDR3nt: TGTGCCAGCGTCTCGGGACAGATCCAAGAGACCCAGTACTTC
CDR3aa: CASVSGQIQETQYF

v_gene: TRBV6-1
d_gene: NA
abundance: many
j_gene: TRBJ1-6
CDR3nt: TGTGCCAGCAGCCTGACAGAGTATAATTCACCCCTCCACTTT
CDR3aa: CASSLTEYNSPLHF

v_gene: TRBV5-6
d_gene: NA
abundance: many
j_gene: TRBJ1-2
CDR3nt: TGTGCCAGCAGCAGGAGGGCGGGGGACTATGGCTACACCTTC
CDR3aa: CASSRRAGDYGYTF

v_gene: TRBV28
d_gene: NA
abundance: many
j_gene: TRBJ2-7
CDR3nt: TGTGCCAGTTACCTAAAGGGCCGCTACGAGCAGTACTTC
CDR3aa: CASYLKGRYEQYF

v_gene: TRBV5-7
d_gene: TRBD2
abundance: NA
j_gene: TRBJ2-7
CDR3nt: TGTGCCAGTCGGAGGAAAGCGGGAGTGGAAGAGCAGTACTTC
CDR3aa: CASRRKAGVEEQYF

v_gene: TRBV29-1
d_gene: TRBD1
abundance: many
j_gene: TRBJ2-1
CDR3nt: TGCAGCTTTGACCCGACAGGGTCCTACAATGAGCAGTTCTTC
CDR3aa: CSFDPTGSYNEQFF

v_gene: TRBV21-1
d_gene: NA
abundance: many
j_gene: TRBJ2-5
CDR3nt: TGTGCCAGCAGCAACTCGGGACACATGAAAGAGACCCAGTACTTC
CDR3aa: CASSNSGHMKETQYF

v_gene: TRBV27
d_gene: NA
abundance: many
j_gene: TRBJ2-7
CDR3nt: TGTGCCAGCACCTCTGTCTCTGATGCGGGCTACGAGCAGTACTTC
CDR3aa: CASTSVSDAGYEQYF

v_gene: TRBV12-3/TRBV12-4
d_gene: NA
abundance: few
j_gene: TRBJ1-1
CDR3nt: TGTGCCAGCACCCCGGTAAGGATTGACCCAACTAACACTGAAGCTTTCTTT
CDR3aa: CASTPVRIDPTNTEAFF

v_gene: TRBV6-1
d_gene: NA
abundance: many
j_gene: TRBJ1-4
CDR3nt: TGTGCCAGCAGTGATCGGGGGAAAACAAATGAAAAACTGTTTTTT
CDR3aa: CASSDRGKTNEKLFF

v_gene: TRBV7-9
d_gene: NA
abundance: few
j_gene: TRBJ1-2
CDR3nt: TGTGCCAGCAGCTTAGTATCCTTGGGCTACACCTTC
CDR3aa: CASSLVSLGYTF

v_gene: TRBV18
d_gene: NA
abundance: few
j_gene: TRBJ2-1
CDR3nt: TGTGCCAGCTCACCACCGTCCAGGTTAGACAATGAGCAGTTCTTC
CDR3aa: CASSPPSRLDNEQFF

v_gene: TRBV27
d_gene: NA
abundance: NA
j_gene: TRBJ2-1
CDR3nt: TGTGCCAGCTGGGGGGCAGGGGGCTCCTACAATGAGCAGTTCTTC
CDR3aa: CASWGAGGSYNEQFF

v_gene: TRBV20-1
d_gene: TRBD2
abundance: NA
j_gene: TRBJ2-5
CDR3nt: TGCAGTGTCCGCGGGACTAGCGCCAGAGAGGCCCAGTACTTC
CDR3aa: CSVRGTSAREAQYF

v_gene: TRBV7-6
d_gene: NA
abundance: few
j_gene: TRBJ2-5
CDR3nt: TGTGCCAGCAGCTCCCGGCTCCAAGAGACCCAGTACTTC
CDR3aa: CASSSRLQETQYF

v_gene: TRBV4-3
d_gene: NA
abundance: NA
j_gene: TRBJ2-7
CDR3nt: TGCGCCAGCAGCCAAGAGCAGGGGAATGAGCAGTACTTC
CDR3aa: CASSQEQGNEQYF

v_gene: TRBV20-1
d_gene: NA
abundance: NA
j_gene: TRBJ2-3
CDR3nt: TGCAGTGCGGTGGGAGATACGCAGTATTTT
CDR3aa: CSAVGDTQYF

v_gene: TRBV10-3
d_gene: NA
abundance: many
j_gene: TRBJ2-3
CDR3nt: TGTGCCATCAGTCCAGTCGGGCCTTTAGCGGAAAGCACAGATACGCAGTATTTT
CDR3aa: CAISPVGPLAESTDTQYF

v_gene: TRBV2
d_gene: TRBD1
abundance: many
j_gene: TRBJ1-1
CDR3nt: TGTGCCAGCACCCGGACTGGGACAGCGAACACTGAAGCTTTCTTT
CDR3aa: CASTRTGTANTEAFF

v_gene: TRBV20-1
d_gene: NA
abundance: few
j_gene: TRBJ2-5
CDR3nt: TGCAGTGCTAGCCTCCCCCGGGGTCTGAGAGAGGCCCAGTACTTC
CDR3aa: CSASLPRGLREAQYF

v_gene: TRBV27
d_gene: TRBD2
abundance: many
j_gene: TRBJ2-1
CDR3nt: TGTGCCAGCAGTTTTACTAGCGGGAGGACCGACTACAATGAGCAGTTCTTC
CDR3aa: CASSFTSGRTDYNEQFF

v_gene: TRBV5-1
d_gene: TRBD2
abundance: few
j_gene: TRBJ2-2
CDR3nt: TGCGCCAGCAGCCGTACCCCGGGAGGGGTCACCGGGGAGCTGTTTTTT
CDR3aa: CASSRTPGGVTGELFF

v_gene: TRBV20-1
d_gene: NA
abundance: many
j_gene: TRBJ2-7
CDR3nt: TGCAGTGCTAGTCTTGATATGCTTGAGCAGTACTTC
CDR3aa: CSASLDMLEQYF

v_gene: TRBV7-9
d_gene: NA
abundance: few
j_gene: TRBJ2-6
CDR3nt: TGTGCCAGCATCGATTCTGGGGCCAACGTCCTGACTTTC
CDR3aa: CASIDSGANVLTF

v_gene: TRBV7-9
d_gene: NA
abundance: few
j_gene: TRBJ2-1
CDR3nt: TGTGCCAGCAGCTTGACCCATGGCTCCTACAATGAGCAGTTCTTC
CDR3aa: CASSLTHGSYNEQFF

v_gene: TRBV12-3/TRBV12-4
d_gene: NA
abundance: many
j_gene: TRBJ2-7
CDR3nt: TGTGCCAGCAGGGAAGGGATCTCCTACGAGCAGTACTTC
CDR3aa: CASREGISYEQYF

v_gene: TRBV30
d_gene: NA
abundance: many
j_gene: TRBJ1-5
CDR3nt: TGTGCCTGGAGTGTTGGGTTAGGGGATCAGCCCCAGCATTTT
CDR3aa: CAWSVGLGDQPQHF

v_gene: TRBV2
d_gene: NA
abundance: many
j_gene: TRBJ2-2
CDR3nt: TGTGCCAGCAGTGCTTTTAAACAGGATTGGTTCGGGGAGCTGTTTTTT
CDR3aa: CASSAFKQDWFGELFF

v_gene: TRBV7-9
d_gene: NA
abundance: few
j_gene: TRBJ1-1
CDR3nt: TGTGCCAGCAGCTTCCCAGAAGCTTTCTTT
CDR3aa: CASSFPEAFF

v_gene: TRBV19
d_gene: NA
abundance: NA
j_gene: TRBJ1-5
CDR3nt: TGTGCCAGTAGTACGAGGGGTTTTTATCAGCCCCAGCATTTT
CDR3aa: CASSTRGFYQPQHF

v_gene: TRBV7-2
d_gene: NA
abundance: NA
j_gene: TRBJ2-7
CDR3nt: TGTGCCAGCAGCTTTCCGGGCCGGGGTAGCGACGAGCAGTACTTC
CDR3aa: CASSFPGRGSDEQYF

v_gene: TRBV11-3
d_gene: NA
abundance: many
j_gene: TRBJ1-1
CDR3nt: TGTGCCAGCAGCTTAGAGGGGACCCAAGGCACTGAAGCTTTCTTT
CDR3aa: CASSLEGTQGTEAFF

v_gene: TRBV6-1
d_gene: TRBD2
abundance: many
j_gene: TRBJ2-1
CDR3nt: TGTGCCAGCAGGGATCCGGGACTAGCGGGAGCGGTAGATGAGCAGTTCTTC
CDR3aa: CASRDPGLAGAVDEQFF

v_gene: TRBV6-5
d_gene: NA
abundance: NA
j_gene: TRBJ1-5
CDR3nt: TGTGCCAGCAGTTACTCGGGGGTAGTGGGGGGTGAGAATCAGCCCCAGCATTTT
CDR3aa: CASSYSGVVGGENQPQHF

v_gene: TRBV9
d_gene: NA
abundance: many
j_gene: TRBJ2-1
CDR3nt: TGTGCCAGCAGCGTTAGGTCGAACTCCTACAATGAGCAGTTCTTC
CDR3aa: CASSVRSNSYNEQFF

v_gene: TRBV29-1
d_gene: NA
abundance: many
j_gene: TRBJ2-3
CDR3nt: TGCAGAATAGGGACTCCCCGGTTCGGGGATACGCAGTATTTT
CDR3aa: CRIGTPRFGDTQYF

v_gene: TRBV18
d_gene: NA
abundance: few
j_gene: TRBJ1-1
CDR3nt: TGTGCCAGCTCACCCTTACAGGGCCTCATGAACACTGAAGCTTTCTTT
CDR3aa: CASSPLQGLMNTEAFF

v_gene: TRBV5-5
d_gene: NA
abundance: many
j_gene: TRBJ2-2
CDR3nt: TGTGCCAGCAGCTATCCGGGGATGACTGGGGAGCTGTTTTTT
CDR3aa: CASSYPGMTGELFF

v_gene: TRBV6-2/TRBV6-3
d_gene: NA
abundance: NA
j_gene: TRBJ1-2
CDR3nt: TGTGCCAGCAGTGGGTTCGGCTACACCTTC
CDR3aa: CASSGFGYTF

v_gene: TRBV20-1
d_gene: NA
abundance: many
j_gene: TRBJ1-2
CDR3nt: TGCAGTGCTAGACCCAGGGGCGGCCGTAACTATGGCTACACCTTC
CDR3aa: CSARPRGGRNYGYTF

v_gene: TRBV24-1
d_gene: TRBD2
abundance: many
j_gene: TRBJ2-3
CDR3nt: TGTGCCACCAGTGACCCCTCAGGGAGGGCCATAGATACGCAGTATTTT
CDR3aa: CATSDPSGRAIDTQYF

v_gene: TRBV15
d_gene: TRBD2
abundance: NA
j_gene: TRBJ2-1
CDR3nt: TGTGCCACCAGCGACCTAGCGGGCAGGGAGCAGTTCTTC
CDR3aa: CATSDLAGREQFF

v_gene: TRBV6-4
d_gene: TRBD1
abundance: many
j_gene: TRBJ1-5
CDR3nt: TGTGCCAGCAGTGACCGCCGGACAGGGGCCTATAGCAATCAGCCCCAGCATTTT
CDR3aa: CASSDRRTGAYSNQPQHF

v_gene: TRBV12-5
d_gene: TRBD1
abundance: few
j_gene: TRBJ2-7
CDR3nt: TGTGCTATTCAGGGGGAATTCTCCTACGAGCAGTACTTC
CDR3aa: CAIQGEFSYEQYF

v_gene: TRBV25-1
d_gene: NA
abundance: few
j_gene: TRBJ2-5
CDR3nt: TGTGCCAGCAGTGAATTGGCTATGGCTGAGACCCAGTACTTC
CDR3aa: CASSELAMAETQYF

v_gene: TRBV9
d_gene: NA
abundance: many
j_gene: TRBJ2-3
CDR3nt: TGTGCCAGCAGCGTAGCCGGGAGCGCCTCAGATACGCAGTATTTT
CDR3aa: CASSVAGSASDTQYF

v_gene: TRBV20-1
d_gene: NA
abundance: few
j_gene: TRBJ2-5
CDR3nt: TGCAGTGTACGGGCAGGGCGGGAGACCCAGTACTTC
CDR3aa: CSVRAGRETQYF